Below are 25 T cell receptor beta chains sequenced from a single sample in a study of cytomegalovirus exposure and HLA in healthy donors. PCR was performed using 60 Vbeta and 13 Jbeta primers. Generated by immunoSEQ multiplex PCR, the TCRdb table keeps only in-frame clones and is missing some. The sample includes 95,000 or so clones, 81% of them seen just once. The sample taken for sequencing was PBMCs. The receptors were sampled from a woman aged 70-85 years in good health and CMV-seropositive.

V is TRBV30 and J is TRBJ2-1, with TRBD2 identical over 9 bases. Germline-derived CDR1 and CDR2 are GTSNPN and SVGIG (reference sequence). This CDR3 has 17 amino acids. V lost 0 bases, J lost 4 bases, and 10 bases stayed unmatched. CDR3 sequence (DNA): TGTGCCTGGAGTGTACTCGCAGCGGGGGGAAGGTACAATGAGCAGTTCTTC. This gives the protein CAWSVLAAGGRYNEQFF.

The V call is TRBV4-3, the J call TRBJ1-4; weak D call: TRBD1 (6 bases). Germline-derived CDR1 and CDR2 are LGHNA and YSLEER. V was pared by 7 bases and J by 7 bases, with 19 bases between. This CDR3 is 15 amino acids long. CDR3 sequence: CASNLGPGVREKLFF. CDR3 nucleotide sequence: TGCGCCAGCAACCTGGGGCCAGGGGTGCGTGAAAAACTGTTTTTT.

V gene TRBV5-4 combines with J gene TRBJ2-1; D ambiguous. Germline V gives CDR1 SGHNT, CDR2 YYREEE (reference sequence). CDR3 length: 17 amino acids. The V gene lost 0 bases and the J gene lost 7 bases, with 20 bases spanning the gap. Here the CDR3 reads CASSLAGGNGRGNEQFF. CDR3 DNA sequence: TGTGCCAGCAGCTTGGCCGGTGGAAATGGTCGAGGAAATGAGCAGTTCTTC.

The chain combines TRBV27 with TRBJ2-7, with 14 bases identical to TRBD2. Per the germline V gene, CDR1 is MNHEY and CDR2 is SMNVEV (reference sequence). The length of the CDR3 is 17 residues. V lost 6 bases, J lost 3 bases, and 10 bases stayed unmatched. The CDR3, as DNA: TGTGCCAGCAGCCCGGGACTAGCGGGAGTCGTTAACTACGAGCAGTACTTC. Translation: CASSPGLAGVVNYEQYF.

This clone was seen only once. V usage is TRBV11-3 and J usage is TRBJ2-2; possibly TRBD2 for D (6 bases). The CDR3 has 15 residues. Trimming cost V 1 base and J 3 bases, with 9 bases left between them. Germline CDR1 reads SGHNT; CDR2 reads YENEEA. The CDR3 region has the DNA TGTGCCAGCAGCTTAGGGCTAGCGTACACCGGGGAGCTGTTTTTT. This sequence encodes CASSLGLAYTGELFF.

The chain joins TRBV28 to TRBJ1-2, with no clear D. V lost 6 bases and J lost 5, with 7 bases in between. Germline lookup yields CDR1 MDHEN and CDR2 SYDVKM. This CDR3 contains 11 residues. CDR3 loop: CASRREYGYTF. CDR3 DNA sequence: TGTGCCAGCAGGAGAGAGTATGGCTACACCTTC.

J is TRBJ1-4 and V is TRBV5-1; D gene ambiguous. Trimming took off 4 bases at V and 0 bases at J, with 10 bases between the two ends. CDR3 length: 15 amino acids. CDR1 and CDR2 (germline): SGHRS, YFSETQ. The CDR3 nucleotides read TGCGCCAGCAGCCCAACCCGGGCAACTAATGAAAAACTGTTTTTT. This encodes CASSPTRATNEKLFF. Full variable domain (missing parts from reference TRBV5-1 and TRBJ1-4): KAGVTQTPRYLIKTRGQQVTLSCSPISGHRSVSWYQQTPGQGLQFLFEYFSETQRNKGNFPGRFSGRQFSNSRSEMNVSTLELGDSALYLCASSPTRATNEKLFFGSGTQLSVL.

The chain recombines TRBV12-5 with TRBJ1-1; the match to TRBD1 covers 8 bases. There are 16 residues in the CDR3. The V gene's germline CDR1 is LGHNT and CDR2 FRNRAP. V lost 1 base to trimming and J lost 10 bases; unmatched junction nucleotides: 14. The CDR3 region has the DNA TGTGCTAGTGGTTTGGCACTGACAGGGGCGTCGGCCGGAGCTTTCTTT. Amino acid sequence: CASGLALTGASAGAFF.

The rearrangement joins TRBV7-8 to TRBJ1-5; D gene unclear. Germline V gene data show CDR1 as SGHVS and CDR2 as FQNEAQ. V was cut by 4 bases and J by 7 bases, with 14 bases left in between. The CDR3 has 14 residues. The CDR3 DNA follows: TGTGCCAGCAGCTCCGACCTCGGAGAACAGCCCCAGCATTTT. Translating it yields CASSSDLGEQPQHF.

The chain uses TRBV30 and TRBJ2-5, with a weak D call TRBD1 (6 bases). The J call may be incorrect, as the DNA end agrees better with TRBJ2-7. CDR3 length: 12 amino acids. The germline V gene encodes CDR1 GTSNPN and CDR2 SVGIG (reference sequence). The CDR3 DNA sequence: TGTGCCGGAAGCCCAGGGGACTACGAGCAGTACTTC. It specifies CAGSPGDYEQYF.

This chain joins TRBV5-4 and TRBJ2-5, with D possibly matching TRBD1 (5 bases). The V end was cut by 7 bases, the J end by 3 bases, with 13 bases between. CDR3 length: 13 amino acids. CDR1 and CDR2 (germline): SGHNT, YYREEE (reference sequence). CDR3 loop: CASSGDSKETQYF. In DNA form, the CDR3 reads TGTGCCAGCTCCGGAGACAGCAAAGAGACCCAGTACTTC.

The rearrangement uses TRBV7-8 and TRBJ2-7; 8 nucleotides agree with TRBD1. Germline loops: CDR1 SGHVS, CDR2 FQNEAQ. There are 15 residues in the CDR3. V lost 4 bases, J lost 2 bases, and 7 bases stayed unmatched. CDR3 DNA: TGTGCCAGCAGCTACGGACAGGGATCCCCCTACGAGCAGTACTTC. Translating gives CASSYGQGSPYEQYF.

The V call is TRBV19, the J call TRBJ1-5; D perhaps matches TRBD1 (5 bases). Between the trimmed V and J ends, which lost 8 bases and 7 bases, there was a span of 24 bases. The CDR3 consists of 16 residues. The germline V gene encodes CDR1 LNHDA and CDR2 SQIVND (reference sequence). CDR3 sequence: CASSRVGSNKGQPQHF. CDR3 coding DNA: TGTGCCAGTTCTCGGGTCGGCAGCAATAAGGGGCAGCCCCAGCATTTT.

V gene TRBV21-1 combines with J gene TRBJ2-5; no DNA check was done on the table's D call, TRBD1. TRBV21-1 is listed as a pseudogene. CDR3 length: 15 amino acids. The CDR3 DNA sequence: TGTGCCAGCAGCAAGGGAAACAGGGGCCAAGAGACCCAGTACTTC. Translated: CASSKGNRGQETQYF.

As for this clone: One junction end does not reproduce the germline sequence, and a read error may be involved. V is TRBV7-7 and J is TRBJ2-1; 8 bases line up with TRBD2. The germline CDR1 and CDR2 sequences are SSHAT and FNYEAQ (reference sequence). CDR3 length equals 15 residues. The CDR3: CASSSAGGNYNEQFF. For the CDR3, the DNA is TGTGCTAGCAGCTCGGCGGGGGGCAATTACAATGAGCAGTTCTTC.

The chain is built from TRBV7-2 and TRBJ1-1; D perhaps matches TRBD1 (5 bases). Trimming removed 4 bases from V and 4 bases from J, with 22 bases in between. This CDR3 is 17 amino acids long. In germline, CDR1 is SGHTA, CDR2 FQGNSA. In DNA form, the CDR3 reads TGTGCCAGCAGCTCCTTAGGAGGGGCTAGTATGAGCACTGAAGCTTTCTTT. Amino acid sequence: CASSSLGGASMSTEAFF.

The rearrangement joins TRBV29-1 to TRBJ2-7; TRBD1 aligns across 9 bases. The V segment lost 4 bases and the J segment 8 bases; nucleotides outside the gene matches: 6. Germline V gene data show CDR1 as SQVTM and CDR2 as ANQGSEA. CDR3 size: 12 residues. This chain's CDR3 is CSVVTGGIKQYF. The CDR3 region has the DNA TGCAGCGTTGTTACAGGGGGCATAAAGCAGTACTTC.

The chain carries TRBV9 and TRBJ2-5, with D tentatively TRBD2 (7 bases). Germline V gene sequence: CDR1 SGDLS, CDR2 YYNGEE. V was pared by 4 bases and J by 4 bases, with 17 bases between. The CDR3 totals 15 residues. The CDR3 sequence is CASSLGGGQGETQYF. The DNA of the CDR3 is TGTGCCAGCAGCTTGGGGGGGGGCCAGGGAGAGACCCAGTACTTC.

This clone was observed a handful of times. The rearrangement uses TRBV2 and TRBJ1-1; D is perhaps TRBD1 (6 bases). V lost 6 bases and J lost 0, with 8 bases in between. This CDR3 is built from 13 residues. CDR1 and CDR2 from the germline V gene are SNHLY and FYNNEI. The CDR3 loop reads CASSRDMNTEAFF. The CDR3 DNA is TGTGCCAGCAGCAGGGACATGAACACTGAAGCTTTCTTT.

The rearrangement joins TRBV28 to TRBJ2-6, with TRBD1 identical over 9 bases. The CDR3 is 15 amino acids. The germline V gene encodes CDR1 MDHEN and CDR2 SYDVKM. Losses at the gene ends were 10 bases for V and 1 base for J; bases not matched to a gene: 5. CDR3 loop: CAIQTGGSGANVLTF. In nucleotides, the CDR3 is TGTGCCATCCAGACAGGGGGTTCTGGGGCCAACGTCCTGACTTTC.

V usage is TRBV5-1 and J usage is TRBJ1-1; D remains unclear. V was cut by 0 bases and J by 6 bases, with 12 bases left in between. The CDR3 contains 14 residues. From germline, CDR1 is SGHRS and CDR2 YFSETQ. The CDR3 nucleotides are TGCGCCAGCAGCTTGGGCGGCGGGGTAGCTGAAGCTTTCTTT. Amino acid sequence: CASSLGGGVAEAFF.

The sample holds a few counts of this clone. V and J are TRBV10-3 and TRBJ1-1; a weak D match, TRBD1 (6 bases). Germline V gene sequence: CDR1 ENHRY, CDR2 SYGVKD. V was shortened by 8 bases and J by 4 bases, with 20 bases between the two germline ends. This CDR3 is built from 15 residues. As DNA, the CDR3 is TGTGCCATCGGAGGCAGGGGAGCTGGGGTCACTGAAGCTTTCTTT. Protein product: CAIGGRGAGVTEAFF.

The chain uses TRBV18 and TRBJ1-1; TRBD1 is a possible D gene (6 bases). Germline V gives CDR1 KGHSH, CDR2 LQKENI. V was trimmed by 5 bases and J by 6 bases, leaving 25 bases between them. CDR3 length: 17 residues. CDR3 nucleotides: TGTGCCAGCTCAACAGGGAAGAAGACAGGTGGGGCCCCTGAAGCTTTCTTT. Translation gives CASSTGKKTGGAPEAFF.

This clone was observed a handful of times. V gene TRBV10-1 combines with J gene TRBJ2-3; 14 bases agree with TRBD2. This CDR3 spans 18 amino acids. J lost 6 bases, V lost 0 bases, and 8 bases had no gene match. CDR1 and CDR2 (germline): WNHNN, SYGVQD (reference sequence). The CDR3 loop reads CASSESTSGRAFVDTQYF. CDR3 in DNA: TGCGCCAGCAGTGAGTCGACTAGCGGGAGGGCGTTTGTTGATACGCAGTATTTT.

This clone was recorded a few times. This chain uses TRBV5-6 with TRBJ2-3; D remains ambiguous. From germline, CDR1 is SGHDT and CDR2 YYEEEE. There are 12 residues in the CDR3. The V end lost 4 bases, the J end lost 4 bases, and 7 bases lay between the germline ends. The CDR3 sequence: CASSLTPDTQYF. CDR3 nucleotide sequence: TGTGCCAGCAGCCTCACACCAGATACGCAGTATTTT.